This TCR beta chain is from a study of vaccination effects on CD4 cells after COVID-19. Study in general: The participants, recipients of two vaccine doses, got either BNT162b2 or mRNA-1273. Findings and caveats of the study: Early timepoints after infection were absent, and convalescent patients were few in the study.

Investigators separated out CD4+ T cells once approximately 9 days of culture had passed. Previously uninfected by SARS-CoV-2, the vaccine recipients also showed negative nucleocapsid antibodies. Researchers swapped half the medium for IL-2 medium on both days 3 and 7. Trimming cost V 2 bases and J 8 bases, with 10 bases left between them. The CDR3 totals 13 residues. This clone turned up a few times. Its target is not known. Libraries were prepared by immunoSEQ multiplex PCR; TCRdb keeps only in-frame clonotypes and omits some of them. The repertoire consists of about 38,000 clones, with 82% occurring once and the leading ten covering 2.9%.

The rearrangement links TRBV12-3 or TRBV12-4 to TRBJ2-1; the D gene is possibly TRBD2 (5 bases). Sequencing was performed on CD4+ T cells from PBMCs cultured without peptide, taken before COVID-19 vaccination. This TCR was recovered from a human donor who received a COVID-19 vaccine. Here the CDR3 reads CASSLIRADEQFF. As DNA, the CDR3 is TGTGCCAGCAGTTTAATCCGAGCGGATGAGCAGTTCTTC.